This entry describes one T cell receptor (beta chain). This CDR3 is 16 amino acids long. The germline gives CDR1 SGHRS, CDR2 YFSETQ. Trimming pared 0 bases from V and 6 bases from J, leaving 18 bases between. The sample originates from a study of T cell responses to AZD1222 COVID-19 vaccine. Profiling relied on immunoSEQ multiplex PCR, and the TCRdb table lists in-frame clones only, not all of them. The data show 70,000 to 85,000 clones, roughly four fifths seen once. The source material was peripheral blood, sampled on day 0 of AZD1222 vaccination. V and J are TRBV5-1 and TRBJ2-5; D perhaps matches TRBD1 (6 bases). This TCR was sampled from an adult in good health. The CDR3 DNA reads TGCGCCAGCAGCTTGGTCCCACAGGGTGATGGAAAGACCCAGTACTTC. It specifies CASSLVPQGDGKTQYF.